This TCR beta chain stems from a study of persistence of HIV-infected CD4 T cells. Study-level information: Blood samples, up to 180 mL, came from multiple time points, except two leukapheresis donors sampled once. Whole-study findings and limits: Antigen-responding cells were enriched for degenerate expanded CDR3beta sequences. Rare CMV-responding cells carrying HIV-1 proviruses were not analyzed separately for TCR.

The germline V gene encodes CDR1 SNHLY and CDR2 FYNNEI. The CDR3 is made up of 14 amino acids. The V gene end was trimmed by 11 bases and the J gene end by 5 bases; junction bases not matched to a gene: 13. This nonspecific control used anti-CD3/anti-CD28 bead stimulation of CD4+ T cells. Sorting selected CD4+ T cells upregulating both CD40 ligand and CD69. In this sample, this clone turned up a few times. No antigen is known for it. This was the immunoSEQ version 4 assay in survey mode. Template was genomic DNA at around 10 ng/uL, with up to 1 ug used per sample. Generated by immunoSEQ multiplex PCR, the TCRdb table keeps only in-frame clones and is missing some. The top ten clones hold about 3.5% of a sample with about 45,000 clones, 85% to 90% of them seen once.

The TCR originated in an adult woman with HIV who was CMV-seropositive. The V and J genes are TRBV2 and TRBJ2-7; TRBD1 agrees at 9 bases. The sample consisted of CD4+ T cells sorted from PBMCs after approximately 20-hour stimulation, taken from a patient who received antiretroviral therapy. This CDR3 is CAGTTGTGLHEQYF. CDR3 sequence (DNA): TGTGCCGGGACGACCGGGACAGGGTTACACGAGCAGTACTTC.